This record covers a single T cell receptor (beta chain). This specimen comes from a study of cytomegalovirus exposure and HLA in healthy donors. Donors had nominal health at sampling but likely had unrecorded immune exposures. Per germline, CDR1 SGDLS and CDR2 YYNGEE. This CDR3 is built from 18 residues. The V gene end was trimmed by 0 bases and the J gene end by 3 bases; junction bases not matched to a gene: 13. This PCR relied on a set of 60 Vbeta primers and 13 Jbeta primers. Only in-frame clones appear in the TCRdb table, and some are missing; sequencing was by immunoSEQ multiplex PCR. The sample lists around 120,000 clones, over 70% occurring once.

This TCR was recovered from a female donor in good health and CMV-seropositive. The sequenced sample was PBMCs. This rearrangement joins TRBV9 to TRBJ2-3, with 7 nucleotides matching TRBD2. The CDR3 DNA reads as TGTGCCAGCAGCGTAGACGGGACTACCTCTCTAGGTACAGATACGCAGTATTTT. Its translation: CASSVDGTTSLGTDTQYF.